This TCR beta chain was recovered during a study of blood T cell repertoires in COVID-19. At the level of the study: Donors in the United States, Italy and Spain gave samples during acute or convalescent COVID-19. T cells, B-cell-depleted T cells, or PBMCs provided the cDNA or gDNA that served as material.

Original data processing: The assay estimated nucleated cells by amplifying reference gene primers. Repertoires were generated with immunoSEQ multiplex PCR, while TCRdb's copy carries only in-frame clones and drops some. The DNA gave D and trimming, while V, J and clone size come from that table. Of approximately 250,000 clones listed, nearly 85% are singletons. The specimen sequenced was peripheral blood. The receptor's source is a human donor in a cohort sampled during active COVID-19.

Here the CDR3 DNA reads TGTGCCATCAGTGCCCGCGGGAGTACCACCTACAATGAGCAGTTCTTC. Translated, it gives CAISARGSTTYNEQFF. The chain has TRBV10-3 and TRBJ2-1, with 7 bases aligning to TRBD2. This CDR3 is 16 amino acids long. Trimming took 4 bases from V and 2 from J; bases not matched to a gene: 8. The germline gives CDR1 ENHRY, CDR2 SYGVKD.